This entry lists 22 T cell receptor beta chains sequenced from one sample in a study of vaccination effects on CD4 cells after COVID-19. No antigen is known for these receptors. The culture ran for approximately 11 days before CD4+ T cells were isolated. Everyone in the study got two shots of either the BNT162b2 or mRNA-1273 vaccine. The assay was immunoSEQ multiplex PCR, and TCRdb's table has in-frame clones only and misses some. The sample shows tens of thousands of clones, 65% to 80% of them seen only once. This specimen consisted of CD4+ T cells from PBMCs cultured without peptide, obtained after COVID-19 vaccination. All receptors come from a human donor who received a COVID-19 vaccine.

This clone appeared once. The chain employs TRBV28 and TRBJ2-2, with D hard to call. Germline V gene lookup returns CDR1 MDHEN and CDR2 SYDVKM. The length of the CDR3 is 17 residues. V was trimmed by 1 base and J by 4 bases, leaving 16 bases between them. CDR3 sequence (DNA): TGTGCCAGCAGTTTATCTGCGCACAGCATCTCCACCGGGGAGCTGTTTTTT. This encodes CASSLSAHSISTGELFF.

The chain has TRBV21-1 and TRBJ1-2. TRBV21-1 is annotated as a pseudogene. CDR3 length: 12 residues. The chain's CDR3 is CASRVGGLGYTF. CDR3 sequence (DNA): TGTGCCAGCAGGGTTGGCGGTCTTGGCTACACCTTC.

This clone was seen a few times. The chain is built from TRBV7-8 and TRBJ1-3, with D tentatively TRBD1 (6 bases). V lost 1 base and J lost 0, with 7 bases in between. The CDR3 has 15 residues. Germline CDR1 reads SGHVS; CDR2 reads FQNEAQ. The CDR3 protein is CASSLDRASGNTIYF. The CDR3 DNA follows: TGTGCCAGCAGCTTAGACAGGGCCTCTGGAAACACCATATATTTT.

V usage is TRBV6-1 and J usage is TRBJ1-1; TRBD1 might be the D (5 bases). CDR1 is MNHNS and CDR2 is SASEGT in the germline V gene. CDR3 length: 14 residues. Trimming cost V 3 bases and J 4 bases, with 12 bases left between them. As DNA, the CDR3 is TGTGCCAGCAGTGAGTACAGGTCTGGCACTGAAGCTTTCTTT. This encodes CASSEYRSGTEAFF.

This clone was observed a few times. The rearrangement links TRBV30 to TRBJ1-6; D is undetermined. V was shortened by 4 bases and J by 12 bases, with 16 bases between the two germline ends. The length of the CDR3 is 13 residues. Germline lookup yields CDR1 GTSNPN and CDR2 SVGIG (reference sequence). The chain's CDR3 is CAWTQRNWEPLHF. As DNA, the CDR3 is TGTGCCTGGACCCAGAGGAATTGGGAACCCCTCCACTTT.

CDR3 residues: CASSRAPPGRGDEKLFF. As DNA, the CDR3 is TGTGCCAGCAGCCGAGCCCCCCCGGGACGGGGAGATGAAAAACTGTTTTTT. The J gene is TRBJ1-4, the V gene TRBV7-8, with D possibly matching TRBD1 (5 bases). Germline CDR1 SGHVS, CDR2 FQNEAQ. There are 17 residues in the CDR3. Trimming shortened V by 5 bases and J by 6 bases, and 22 bases separated the two germline ends.

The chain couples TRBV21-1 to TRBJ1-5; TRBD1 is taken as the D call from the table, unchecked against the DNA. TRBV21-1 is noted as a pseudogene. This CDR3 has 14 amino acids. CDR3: CASSKRPGNQPQHF. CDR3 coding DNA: TGTGCCAGCAGCAAGCGGCCAGGGAATCAGCCCCAGCATTTT.

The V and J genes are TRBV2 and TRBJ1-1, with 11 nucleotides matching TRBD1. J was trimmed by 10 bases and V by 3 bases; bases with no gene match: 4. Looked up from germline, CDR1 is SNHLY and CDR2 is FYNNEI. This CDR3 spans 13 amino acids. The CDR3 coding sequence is TGTGCCAGCAGTGACCTGGACAGGGGGCTAGCTTTCTTT. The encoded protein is CASSDLDRGLAFF.

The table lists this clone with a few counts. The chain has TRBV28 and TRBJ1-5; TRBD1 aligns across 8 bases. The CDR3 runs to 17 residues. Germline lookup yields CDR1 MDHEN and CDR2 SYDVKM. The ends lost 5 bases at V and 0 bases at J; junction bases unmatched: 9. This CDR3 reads CASSMGQAEYSNQPQHF. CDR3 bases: TGTGCCAGCAGTATGGGACAGGCGGAATATAGCAATCAGCCCCAGCATTTT.

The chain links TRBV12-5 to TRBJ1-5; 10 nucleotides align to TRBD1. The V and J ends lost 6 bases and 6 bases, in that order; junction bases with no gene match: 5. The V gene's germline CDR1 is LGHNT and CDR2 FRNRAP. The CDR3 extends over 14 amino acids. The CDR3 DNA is TGTGCTAGTGGCCCGGGACAGGGGAGTCAGCCCCAGCATTTT. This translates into CASGPGQGSQPQHF.

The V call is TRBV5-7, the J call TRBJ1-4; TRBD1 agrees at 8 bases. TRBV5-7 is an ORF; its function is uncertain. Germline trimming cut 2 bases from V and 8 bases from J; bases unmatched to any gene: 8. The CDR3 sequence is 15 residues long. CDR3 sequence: CASSLQGDLPEKLFF. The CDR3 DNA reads TGTGCCAGCAGCTTACAGGGGGACCTACCCGAAAAACTGTTTTTT.

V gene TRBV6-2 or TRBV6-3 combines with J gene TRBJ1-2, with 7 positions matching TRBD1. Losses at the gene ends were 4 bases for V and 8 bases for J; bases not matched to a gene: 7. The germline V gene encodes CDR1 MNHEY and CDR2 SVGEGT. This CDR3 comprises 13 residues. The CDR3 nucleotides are TGTGCCAGCAGTTTGGGACAGAACGACGGCTACACCTTC. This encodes CASSLGQNDGYTF.

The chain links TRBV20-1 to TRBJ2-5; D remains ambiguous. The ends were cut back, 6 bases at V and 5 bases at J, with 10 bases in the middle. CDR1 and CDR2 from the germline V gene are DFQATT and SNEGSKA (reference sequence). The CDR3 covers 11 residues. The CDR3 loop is CSATVFETQYF. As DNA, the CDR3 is TGCAGTGCCACTGTGTTCGAGACCCAGTACTTC.

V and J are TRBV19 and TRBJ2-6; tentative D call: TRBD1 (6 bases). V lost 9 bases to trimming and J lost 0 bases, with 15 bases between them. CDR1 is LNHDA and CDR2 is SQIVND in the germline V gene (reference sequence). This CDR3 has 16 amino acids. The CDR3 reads CASLDSSFSGANVLTF. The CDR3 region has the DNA TGTGCCAGCCTGGACAGCTCTTTCTCTGGGGCCAACGTCCTGACTTTC.

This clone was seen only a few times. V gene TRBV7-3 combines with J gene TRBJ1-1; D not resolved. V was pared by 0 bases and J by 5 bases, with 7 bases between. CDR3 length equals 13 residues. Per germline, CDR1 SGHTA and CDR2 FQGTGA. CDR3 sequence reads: CASSLTGYTEAFF. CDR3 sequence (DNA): TGTGCCAGCAGCTTAACAGGGTATACTGAAGCTTTCTTT.

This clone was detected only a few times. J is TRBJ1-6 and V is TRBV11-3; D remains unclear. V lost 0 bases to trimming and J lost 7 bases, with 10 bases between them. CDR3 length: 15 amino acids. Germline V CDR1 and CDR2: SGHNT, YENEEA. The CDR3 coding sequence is TGTGCCAGCAGCTTAGATGGACGGTCGAATTCACCCCTCCACTTT. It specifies CASSLDGRSNSPLHF.

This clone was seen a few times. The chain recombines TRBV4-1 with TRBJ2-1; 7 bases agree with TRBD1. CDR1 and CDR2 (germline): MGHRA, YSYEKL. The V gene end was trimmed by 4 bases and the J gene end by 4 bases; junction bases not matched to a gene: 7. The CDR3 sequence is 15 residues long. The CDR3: CASSPGQPLYNEQFF. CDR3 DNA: TGCGCCAGCAGCCCGGGACAGCCACTTTACAATGAGCAGTTCTTC.

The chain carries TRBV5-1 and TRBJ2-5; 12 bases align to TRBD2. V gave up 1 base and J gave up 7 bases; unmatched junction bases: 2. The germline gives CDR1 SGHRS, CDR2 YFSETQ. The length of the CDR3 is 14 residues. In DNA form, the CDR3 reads TGCGCCAGCAGCTTGTTGACTAGCGGGGGGACCCAGTACTTC. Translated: CASSLLTSGGTQYF.

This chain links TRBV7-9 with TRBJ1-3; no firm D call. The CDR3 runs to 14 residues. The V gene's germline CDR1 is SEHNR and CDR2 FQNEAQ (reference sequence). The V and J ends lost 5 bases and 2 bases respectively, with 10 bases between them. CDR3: CASSPKGAGNTIYF. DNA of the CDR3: TGTGCCAGCAGCCCGAAGGGAGCTGGAAACACCATATATTTT.

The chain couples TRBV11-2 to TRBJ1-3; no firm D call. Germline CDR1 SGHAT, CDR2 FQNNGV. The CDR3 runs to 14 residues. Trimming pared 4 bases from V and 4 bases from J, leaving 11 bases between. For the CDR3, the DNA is TGTGCCAGCAGCTCGGGGTTAGGAGGAAACACCATATATTTT. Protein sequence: CASSSGLGGNTIYF. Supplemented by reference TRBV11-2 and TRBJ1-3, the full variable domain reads EAGVAQSPRYKIIEKRQSVAFWCNPISGHATLYWYQQILGQGPKLLIQFQNNGVVDDSQLPKDRFSAERLKGVDSTLKIQPAKLEDSAVYLCASSSGLGGNTIYFGEGSWLTVV.

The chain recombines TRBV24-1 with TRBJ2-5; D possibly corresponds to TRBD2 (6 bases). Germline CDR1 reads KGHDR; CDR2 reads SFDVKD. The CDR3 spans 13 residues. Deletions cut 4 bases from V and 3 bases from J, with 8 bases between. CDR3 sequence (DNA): TGTGCCACCAGTGAAGGCGGGAAAGAGACCCAGTACTTC. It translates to CATSEGGKETQYF.

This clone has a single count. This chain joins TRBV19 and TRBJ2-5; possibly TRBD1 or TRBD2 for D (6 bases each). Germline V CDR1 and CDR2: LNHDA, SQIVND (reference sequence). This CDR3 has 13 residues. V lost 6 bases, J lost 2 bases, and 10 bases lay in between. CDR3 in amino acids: CASSGGLQETQYF. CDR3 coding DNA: TGTGCCAGTAGCGGGGGCTTGCAAGAGACCCAGTACTTC.